This T cell receptor beta chain appears in the sequencing data of a study of T cell responses to AZD1222 COVID-19 vaccine. Study observations and caveats: Reports say nearly half of spike-specific TCRs go after unmutated variant regions. Sampling captured repertoires only after the peak T cell response.

Germline V gives CDR1 SGDLS, CDR2 YYNGEE. The length of the CDR3 is 15 residues. V shed 2 bases and J 2 bases; nucleotides not matched to a gene: 2. A few counts support this clone. Antigen: not known. Data came from immunoSEQ multiplex PCR; TCRdb stores just in-frame clones and leaves some out. Of 95,000 to 150,000 clones listed, about 89% are singletons. This clonotype was sampled from an adult in good health. The material sequenced was peripheral blood, taken on day 0 of MenACWY control vaccination. The chain links TRBV9 to TRBJ2-1; 9 bases are a match to TRBD1. The CDR3 DNA follows: TGTGCCAGCAGCGTCCGGGACAGGGCCTACAATGAGCAGTTCTTC. Translation: CASSVRDRAYNEQFF.